The clone carrying this T cell receptor beta chain was recorded once. This CDR3 region has 17 residues. The germline gives CDR1 SGHRS, CDR2 YFSETQ. The ends lost 0 bases at V and 2 bases at J; junction bases unmatched: 7. These data originate in a study of blood T cell repertoires in COVID-19. The method was immunoSEQ multiplex PCR; TCRdb's version includes in-frame clones alone and lacks a portion of them. The sample contains 150,000 to 200,000 clones, 90% of which appear only once. Sequencing used peripheral blood. The sequence came from a man aged 50 to 59 with acute or convalescent COVID-19. The gene calls are TRBV5-1 and TRBJ2-3; 9 bases align to TRBD1. Here the CDR3 reads CASSLVYRGRVTDTQYF. CDR3 coding DNA: TGCGCCAGCAGCTTGGTTTACAGGGGGCGAGTCACAGATACGCAGTATTTT.